This entry is about one TCR beta chain. No antigen is known for it. No base quality values were provided; no much bigger clone lies one nucleotide off. These data are taken from a study of blood T cells in healthy people across ages (dated by TCRdb to between 2015 and 2017). In terms of the full investigation: Template switching captured roughly one uniquely barcoded TCR beta cDNA molecule per two T cells in model experiments. Using deep sequencing normalized with unique cDNA molecular identifiers, the study measured how TCR beta repertoire diversity changes with age. The donors were split into four age groups: young (average approximately 16 years), middle-aged (nearly 40), aged (roughly 65) and long-lived (about 82). Using the same blood draw, the study looked at two additional independent replicas of 1 million unique cDNA reads for two donors, one aged 18 to 30 and the other aged 80 or older. Beyond this particular receptor, the publication reports: As age increased, observed TCR beta diversity per million T cells dropped in a roughly linear way, and a significant reduction was already evident by age about 40. Compared with the aged group, more naive CD4+ T cells, fewer expanded clones and increased TCR diversity were shown by the long-lived group, suggesting age selection. Conclusive comparison of naive and antigen-experienced compartments was prevented by the profiling of bulk unsorted PBMCs. There was a strong correlation between observed TCR beta diversity and the percentage of naive T cells measured by flow cytometry. Estimates of total diversity from one million sequenced T cells were regarded as lower bounds and underestimates. Donor CMV infection status was unknown, potentially confounding age-related changes in expanded clonotypes.

The donors were around 39 Caucasian individuals from Russia, aged roughly 6 to 100 years, who were systemically healthy. Each donor gave ten milliliters of peripheral blood, drawn into EDTA-treated Vacutainer tubes. Ficoll-Paque density-gradient centrifugation was used to isolate PBMCs, with at least 6.5 million per sample. Trizol reagent was used to extract total RNA from PBMCs, with at least 5.5 micrograms per sample. For every donor, flow cytometry on a PBMC aliquot measured the percentage of naive CD45RAhigh/CD27high T cells. The CDR3 runs 14 residues from the cysteine to the phenylalanine. Only CDR3 DNA is held: 42 bases, read in frame from base 1. After removal of 6 bases from V and 4 bases from J, the junction retains 6 bases not matched to a gene. CDR1 SQVTM and CDR2 ANQGSEA are derived from the germline V gene. Library preparation used 5' RACE. The listed sequencing device is Illumina HiSeq 2500. The second PCR ran for about 7 to 11 cycles and used a J-beta primer mix along with a sample-barcoded 5' primer. A unique molecular identifier was introduced onto each TCR beta cDNA molecule by a template-switch 5' adaptor carrying 12 random nucleotides. At least 2.5 million CDR3-containing paired-end reads were obtained from each sample. All of the RNA was converted into first-strand cDNA using the Mint cDNA synthesis kit, with a TRBC-specific oligonucleotide serving as the primer. After uracil-DNA glycosylase treatment, a first 18-cycle PCR used universal primers M1SS and BC2_uni_R on all cDNA. The published analysis was carried out like this. For normalization, 1 million high-quality reads, each with a distinct molecular identifier, were randomly selected from each sample. Instead of being binned into consensus sequences, reads that shared molecular identifiers were thrown out. MiTCR, set to a Q25 quality threshold and the strictest error-elimination algorithm, was used for CDR3 identification, clonotype clustering and error correction. Lower-bound total TCR beta diversity was estimated with a nonparametric unseen species model using Euler transformation. TCRdb cleaned the public reads at Q25 with fastp, built clones with MiXCR and kept in-frame beta chains. Each record represents a unique CDR3 protein, reported with the most common genes and DNA among its rows. The V and J calls come from TCRdb's annotation, not from the publication. This sample comprises 750,000 to 950,000 distinct CDR3 sequences, around 24% of them detected only once. The ten largest clones represent around 3% of the sample.

A further study also used this sample, focusing on T cells of mothers and their children. That second report states: Nine systemically healthy Caucasian individuals, comprising three mothers and their six children, were included as donors. cDNA synthesis used all of the extracted RNA, with about 1.5 ug of RNA in each 15 ul reaction. In the second PCR, sample barcodes and 2-4 random nucleotides were introduced via the M1S primer. Each mother yielded over 9.5 million TCR beta CDR3 reads and each child 3 million or so reads. In both related and unrelated pairs, thymic selection shapes the output of TCR recombination in a similar way, with inherited differences having only a minor effect. Normalized repertoire overlap in related mother-child pairs was always slightly higher than in unrelated mother-child pairs, but the difference was never significant. No persistent microchimeric T cell clones were found, with a detection sensitivity of approximately 100 clones per million clonotypes. Deep NGS was used in the study to compare the TCR beta repertoires of mothers and children and to look for features that separate related mother-child pairs from unrelated individuals. The mean age was 40 +/- 4 years for the mothers and approximately 11 +/- 4 years for the children. After adapter ligation with NEBNext reagents, the libraries were sequenced on Illumina HiSeq 2000 with 100+100 nt paired-end reads. To prevent cross-contamination, the mother and child libraries were prepared one month apart and sequenced in separate runs. Each donor had between about 450,000 and 2,100,000 distinct TCR beta clonotypes identified. Naive TCR beta clonotypes were estimated from low-frequency clonotypes matched to each donor's FACS-determined naive share, without sorting.

The sequence links TRBV29-1 to TRBJ2-1, with 10 central nucleotides matching TRBD2. Sequencing used blood. This TCR derives from a boy between 10 and 17 years old in good health. The DNA is as follows: TGCAGCGTGACCCTAGCGGGGGTTTACAATGAGCAGTTCTTC. It is translated as CSVTLAGVYNEQFF.